These 23 T cell receptor beta chains originate from one sample sequenced in a study of T cell responses to AZD1222 COVID-19 vaccine. Repertoires were generated with immunoSEQ multiplex PCR, while TCRdb's copy carries only in-frame clones and drops some. Of approximately 130,000 clones in the sample, approximately 86% are singletons; the top ten hold roughly 5.7%. This sample comprised peripheral blood, obtained 28 days after the second AZD1222 dose. These receptors all stem from an adult who received the AZD1222 COVID-19 vaccine.

V gene TRBV11-2 combines with J gene TRBJ1-2, with D possibly TRBD1 on 6 matching bases. The CDR3 is 16 residues long. The germline V gene encodes CDR1 SGHAT and CDR2 FQNNGV. V lost 6 bases, J lost 2 bases, and 19 bases lay in between. This CDR3 reads CASSLRPGQQNYGYTF. The CDR3 DNA reads TGTGCCAGCAGTCTACGTCCCGGACAGCAGAACTATGGCTACACCTTC. The whole variable domain, remainder taken from reference TRBV11-2 and TRBJ1-2, is EAGVAQSPRYKIIEKRQSVAFWCNPISGHATLYWYQQILGQGPKLLIQFQNNGVVDDSQLPKDRFSAERLKGVDSTLKIQPAKLEDSAVYLCASSLRPGQQNYGYTFGSGTRLTVV.

The rearrangement joins TRBV4-1 to TRBJ1-2, with D hard to call. Germline assignment: CDR1 MGHRA and CDR2 YSYEKL. The CDR3 is 16 residues long. The V gene lost 1 base and the J gene lost 4 bases, with 16 bases spanning the gap. For the CDR3, the DNA is TGCGCCAGCAGCCAAGGGAGCCTTCAGGCGGGCTATGGCTACACCTTC. It encodes CASSQGSLQAGYGYTF.

The rearrangement joins TRBV27 to TRBJ2-1, with D perhaps matching TRBD1 or TRBD2 (5 bases each). The germline V and J ends were trimmed by 7 bases and 9 bases, with 22 bases remaining between them. Germline V CDR1 and CDR2: MNHEY, SMNVEV (reference sequence). This CDR3 has 15 amino acids. CDR3 DNA: TGTGCCAGCAATGTCGGGGCCCTCCCCGTCGGTGAGCAGTTCTTC. Protein sequence: CASNVGALPVGEQFF.

The V gene is TRBV20-1, the J gene TRBJ2-3, with D unresolved. Trimming took 6 bases from V and 4 from J, leaving 5 bases between them. Germline loops: CDR1 DFQATT, CDR2 SNEGSKA (reference sequence). The CDR3 sequence is 10 residues long. CDR3 residues: CSAVADTQYF. DNA for the CDR3: TGCAGTGCAGTGGCAGATACGCAGTATTTT.

The count of this clone is one. The chain couples TRBV7-2 to TRBJ1-2, with 8 nucleotides matching TRBD1. Germline values: CDR1 SGHTA, CDR2 FQGNSA. The CDR3 is 14 amino acids. J gave up 7 bases and V 5 bases, and 9 bases lay outside the gene matches. The CDR3 reads CASSRRRQGFGYTF. The CDR3 bases are TGTGCCAGCAGCAGAAGACGACAGGGGTTTGGCTACACCTTC.

This clone has only one observation. The chain employs TRBV10-2 and TRBJ2-3, with TRBD2 as a possible D gene (5 bases). CDR1 and CDR2 from the germline V gene are WSHSY and SAAADI. Trimming removed 4 bases at V and 1 base at J, with 12 bases between. The CDR3 extends over 15 amino acids. In nucleotides, the CDR3 is TGCGCCAGCAGTGGGCGGACTCTTGGCACAGATACGCAGTATTTT. It translates to CASSGRTLGTDTQYF.

This clone was found a few times. This chain joins TRBV12-5 and TRBJ2-1, with D possibly TRBD2 on 7 matching bases. Germline CDR1 reads LGHNT; CDR2 reads FRNRAP. This CDR3 contains 13 residues. The germline V and J ends were trimmed by 6 bases and 8 bases, with 14 bases remaining between them. CDR3 nucleotides: TGTGCTAGTGGCAACGCGGGGGCAGATGAGCAGTTCTTC. Its protein is CASGNAGADEQFF.

The chain carries TRBV7-2 and TRBJ1-1; D is unresolved. CDR1 and CDR2 from the germline V gene are SGHTA and FQGNSA. CDR3 length: 12 amino acids. Trimming took 1 base from V and 8 from J, leaving 8 bases between them. Here the CDR3 reads CASSLGRIEAFF. CDR3 DNA: TGTGCCAGCAGCTTAGGCAGGATAGAAGCTTTCTTT.

The CDR3 reads CASSQDSGVKLFF. CDR3 DNA: TGTGCCAGCAGCCAAGATTCTGGGGTAAAACTGTTTTTT. The chain has TRBV14 and TRBJ1-4; the D is unclear. CDR3 length equals 13 residues. Germline values: CDR1 SGHDN, CDR2 FVKESK. Trimming shortened V by 0 bases and J by 10 bases, and 9 bases separated the two germline ends. The whole variable domain, remainder taken from reference TRBV14 and TRBJ1-4, is EAGVTQFPSHSVIEKGQTVTLRCDPISGHDNLYWYRRVMGKEIKFLLHFVKESKQDESGMPNNRFLAERTGGTYSTLKVQPAELEDSGVYFCASSQDSGVKLFFGSGTQLSVL.

This clone has only a few counts. V usage is TRBV5-1 and J usage is TRBJ2-5; 7 positions agree with TRBD1. Germline V gene data show CDR1 as SGHRS and CDR2 as YFSETQ. This CDR3 has 15 residues. After removal of 7 bases from V and 1 base from J, the junction contained 10 bases not matched to a gene. CDR3 bases: TGCGCCAGCTCAGAACTGGGACAGAGCCAAGAGACCCAGTACTTC. Its translation is CASSELGQSQETQYF. Drawing the rest from reference TRBV5-1 and TRBJ2-5, the complete variable domain is KAGVTQTPRYLIKTRGQQVTLSCSPISGHRSVSWYQQTPGQGLQFLFEYFSETQRNKGNFPGRFSGRQFSNSRSEMNVSTLELGDSALYLCASSELGQSQETQYFGPGTRLLVL.

This clone was found once. The chain uses TRBV7-2 and TRBJ2-1, with D possibly being TRBD1 or TRBD2 (5 bases each). CDR1 SGHTA and CDR2 FQGNSA come from the germline V gene. Trimming cost V 3 bases and J 14 bases, with 14 bases left between them. The length of the CDR3 is 12 residues. The CDR3 bases are TGTGCCAGCAGCTTTACCCCGGGACCTGAGTTCTTC. Translating it yields CASSFTPGPEFF.

The V and J genes are TRBV4-1 and TRBJ2-3; no reliable D call. Trimming took off 1 base at V and 1 base at J, with 12 bases between the two ends. Germline lookup yields CDR1 MGHRA and CDR2 YSYEKL. CDR3 length: 16 residues. CDR3 residues: CASSQGESRRTDTQYF. CDR3 DNA: TGCGCCAGCAGCCAAGGGGAAAGCAGACGCACAGATACGCAGTATTTT.

This rearrangement joins TRBV18 to TRBJ1-1; 12 nucleotides agree with TRBD1. Trimming removed 6 bases from V and 0 bases from J; junction bases left unmatched: 5. The V gene's germline CDR1 is KGHSH and CDR2 LQKENI. The length of the CDR3 is 16 residues. The CDR3 bases are TGTGCCAGCTCGCGGGACAGGGGGCGTGTGAACACTGAAGCTTTCTTT. It specifies CASSRDRGRVNTEAFF.

This sequence joins TRBV2 and TRBJ1-2; the D gene is possibly TRBD1 (5 bases). Germline V lookup: CDR1 SNHLY, CDR2 FYNNEI. The CDR3 extends over 15 amino acids. Trimming pared 5 bases from V and 8 bases from J, leaving 21 bases between. In DNA, the CDR3 is TGTGCCAGCAGTCCCAAACTTCAGGGTGGGATAGGCTACACCTTC. Protein sequence: CASSPKLQGGIGYTF.

The chain links TRBV10-1 to TRBJ1-6; a possible D gene is TRBD1 (6 bases). Germline assignment: CDR1 WNHNN and CDR2 SYGVQD (reference sequence). The CDR3 covers 13 residues. V was pared by 5 bases and J by 8 bases, with 10 bases between. The CDR3: CASSTGPHSPLHF. For the CDR3, the DNA is TGCGCCAGCAGTACAGGGCCTCATTCACCCCTCCACTTT.

The chain combines TRBV6-5 with TRBJ1-1, with 10 bases lining up with TRBD1. The CDR3 has 15 residues. V shed 4 bases and J 4 bases; nucleotides not matched to a gene: 6. Germline V gene data show CDR1 as MNHEY and CDR2 as SVGAGI. In DNA, the CDR3 is TGTGCCAGCAGTTTATCGACAGGGGGCGGCACTGAAGCTTTCTTT. Its translation is CASSLSTGGGTEAFF.

The V gene is TRBV11-2, the J gene TRBJ2-1; possibly TRBD1 for D (6 bases). The germline V gene has CDR1 SGHAT and CDR2 FQNNGV. The CDR3 is 13 amino acids. V lost 3 bases, J lost 10 bases, and 13 bases lay in between. This chain's CDR3 is CASSFSGAGEQFF. Written as DNA, the CDR3 is TGTGCCAGCAGCTTTTCAGGGGCAGGGGAGCAGTTCTTC. The full variable domain, completed using reference TRBV11-2 and TRBJ2-1, is EAGVAQSPRYKIIEKRQSVAFWCNPISGHATLYWYQQILGQGPKLLIQFQNNGVVDDSQLPKDRFSAERLKGVDSTLKIQPAKLEDSAVYLCASSFSGAGEQFFGPGTRLTVL.

The chain has TRBV7-6 and TRBJ2-5; 12 bases match TRBD2. Trimming cost V 1 base and J 5 bases; bases outside gene matches: 2. This CDR3 is 15 amino acids long. Germline loops: CDR1 SGHVS, CDR2 FNYEAQ. The CDR3 loop reads CASSLGGTSGETQYF. DNA of the CDR3: TGTGCCAGCAGCTTAGGGGGGACTAGCGGGGAGACCCAGTACTTC.

This chain joins TRBV19 and TRBJ2-5; D gene ambiguous. Germline values: CDR1 LNHDA, CDR2 SQIVND (reference sequence). V shed 6 bases and J shed 1 base, with 9 bases lying between them. The CDR3 loop spans 13 amino acids. CDR3 nucleotide sequence: TGTGCCAGTAGCGGCCTCCCCCAAGAGACCCAGTACTTC. This sequence encodes CASSGLPQETQYF.

The chain has TRBV29-1 and TRBJ2-3, with 11 nucleotides matching TRBD2. Germline trimming cut 0 bases from V and 10 bases from J; bases unmatched to any gene: 12. CDR1 SQVTM and CDR2 ANQGSEA come from the germline V gene. The CDR3 covers 16 residues. CDR3 bases: TGCAGCGTTGAAGATCCCCCTAGCGGGGGGATGGGGGCGCAGTATTTT. Translated, it gives CSVEDPPSGGMGAQYF.

The chain joins TRBV7-9 to TRBJ1-1, with TRBD1 matching over 8 bases. The germline V gene encodes CDR1 SEHNR and CDR2 FQNEAQ (reference sequence). V dropped 4 bases and J dropped 3; count of bases not matched to a gene: 7. This CDR3 is 15 amino acids long. The chain's CDR3 is CASSSIQGAHTEAFF. CDR3 nucleotide sequence: TGTGCCAGCAGCTCGATTCAGGGGGCGCACACTGAAGCTTTCTTT.

The chain links TRBV7-9 to TRBJ2-7; D may correspond to TRBD1 or TRBD2 (5 bases each). V lost 5 bases and J lost 4, with 9 bases in between. Germline CDR1 is SEHNR and CDR2 is FQNEAQ (reference sequence). The CDR3 contains 12 residues. The CDR3 DNA is TGTGCCAGCAGCCGGGACGGGTACGAGCAGTACTTC. This translates into CASSRDGYEQYF.

V usage is TRBV6-5 and J usage is TRBJ1-5; TRBD1 aligns across 9 bases. The CDR3 is 14 residues long. The germline CDR1 and CDR2 sequences are MNHEY and SVGAGI. V lost 6 bases and J lost 4; bases outside the gene matches: 4. Written as DNA, the CDR3 is TGTGCCAGCAGACTAGGGACAGGGAATCAGCCCCAGCATTTT. Amino acid sequence: CASRLGTGNQPQHF.